This T cell receptor beta chain was identified in a study of identical twins. Trimming stripped 5 bases from V and 0 bases from J, with 11 bases between. Germline CDR1 reads MNHEY; CDR2 reads SMNVEV (reference sequence). The CDR3 loop spans 14 amino acids. This clonotype was counted between two and nine times. Its target is unknown. TCRdb processed the 5' RACE reads anew with MiXCR; each CDR3 protein has one entry. Of hundreds of thousands of distinct CDR3 sequences listed, 9% to 15% are singletons. Notes on the study in general: Potential partial confounding of zero-insertion analyses by invariant MAIT and iNKT cells was noted. Weaker excess twin sharing was seen among beta out-of-frame sequences. Fewer insertions were carried by abundant cord blood beta clonotypes, but none was seen in memory repertoires.

The same data also contributed to another study, on yellow fever vaccine responses in identical twins.

Input material: CD8+ T cells sorted from blood. The receptor was isolated from a woman aged 18-29 years in good health. This chain links TRBV27 with TRBJ2-7, with D perhaps matching TRBD1 (6 bases). The CDR3, as DNA: TGTGCCAGCAGTCCCCTGGGGGCCTCCTACGAGCAGTACGTC. Translated: CASSPLGASYEQYV.